This entry lists 2 T cell receptor beta chains sequenced from one sample in a study of blood T cell repertoires in COVID-19 (dated by TCRdb to between 2020 and 2021). The library was prepared using the immunoSEQ multiplex PCR assay. TCRdb's version of the immuneACCESS table is confined to in-frame rearrangements and falls short of the full clone set. An unresolved V gene accounts for under half of the shortfall where checked; the remainder is of unknown origin. Here the sample has under 300,000 clones; roughly nine tenths occur a single time. Of the sample, less than 5% is held by the ten largest clones. Material: peripheral blood. These receptors came from a woman aged 40 to 50 who had recovered from COVID-19.

The chain links TRBV9 to TRBJ2-5; 9 nucleotides agree with TRBD1. The CDR3 spans 16 residues. J lost 6 bases, V lost 0 bases, and 9 bases had no gene match. Germline V gene data show CDR1 as SGDLS and CDR2 as YYNGEE. The CDR3 protein is CASSVDGTGRTQTQYF. The CDR3, as DNA: TGTGCCAGCAGCGTAGACGGGACAGGGAGGACGCAGACCCAGTACTTC.

This rearrangement joins TRBV5-8 to TRBJ1-1; a weak D match, TRBD1 (6 bases). Germline loops: CDR1 SGHTS, CDR2 YDEGEE. The CDR3 consists of 13 residues. V dropped 0 bases and J dropped 11 bases, with 14 bases sitting between them. The DNA of the CDR3 is TGTGCCAGCAGCTTGGTGGGGACAAGTACGGCTTTCTTT. It is translated as CASSLVGTSTAFF.